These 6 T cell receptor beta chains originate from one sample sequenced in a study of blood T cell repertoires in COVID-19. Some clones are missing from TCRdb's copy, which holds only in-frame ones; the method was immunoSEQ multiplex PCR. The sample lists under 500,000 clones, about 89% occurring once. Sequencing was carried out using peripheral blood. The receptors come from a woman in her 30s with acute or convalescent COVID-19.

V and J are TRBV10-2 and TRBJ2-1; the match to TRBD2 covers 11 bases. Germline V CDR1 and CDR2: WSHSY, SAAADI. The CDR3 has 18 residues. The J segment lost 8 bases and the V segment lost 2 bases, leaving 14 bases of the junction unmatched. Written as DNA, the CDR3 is TGCGCCAGCAGTGAGGCTCCTAGCGGGGGGAGTACATTTCATGAGCAGTTCTTC. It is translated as CASSEAPSGGSTFHEQFF.

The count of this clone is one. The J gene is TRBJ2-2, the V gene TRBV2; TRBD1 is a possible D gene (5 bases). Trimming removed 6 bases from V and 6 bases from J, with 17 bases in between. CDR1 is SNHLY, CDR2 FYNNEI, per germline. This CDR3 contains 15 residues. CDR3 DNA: TGTGCCAGCAGCAGCCGACAGCCCGTCCCCGGGGAGCTGTTTTTT. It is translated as CASSSRQPVPGELFF.

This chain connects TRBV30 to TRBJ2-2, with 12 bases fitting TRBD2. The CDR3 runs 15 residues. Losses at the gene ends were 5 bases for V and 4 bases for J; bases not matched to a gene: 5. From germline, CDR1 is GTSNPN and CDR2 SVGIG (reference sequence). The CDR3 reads CAWSTSGGGTGELFF. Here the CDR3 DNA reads TGTGCCTGGTCGACTAGCGGGGGTGGCACCGGGGAGCTGTTTTTT.

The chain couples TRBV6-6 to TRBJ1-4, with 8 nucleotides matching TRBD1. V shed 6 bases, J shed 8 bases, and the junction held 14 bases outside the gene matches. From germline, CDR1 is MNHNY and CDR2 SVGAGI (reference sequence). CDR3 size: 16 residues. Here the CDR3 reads CASSLDGQGGGEKLFF. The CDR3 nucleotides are TGTGCCAGCAGCCTCGACGGACAGGGAGGCGGGGAAAAACTGTTTTTT.

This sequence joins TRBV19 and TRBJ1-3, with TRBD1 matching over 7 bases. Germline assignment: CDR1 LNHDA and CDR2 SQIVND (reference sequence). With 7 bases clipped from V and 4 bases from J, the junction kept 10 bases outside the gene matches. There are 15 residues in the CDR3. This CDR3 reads CASMGDRARGNTIYF. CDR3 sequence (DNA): TGTGCCAGTATGGGTGACAGGGCTCGAGGAAACACCATATATTTT.

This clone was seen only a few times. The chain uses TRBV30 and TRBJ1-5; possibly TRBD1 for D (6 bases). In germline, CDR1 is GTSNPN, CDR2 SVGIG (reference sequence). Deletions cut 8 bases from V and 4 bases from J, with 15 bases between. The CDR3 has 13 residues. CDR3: CAAGGQGNQPQHF. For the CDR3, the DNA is TGTGCCGCCGGGGGGCAGGGAAATCAGCCCCAGCATTTT. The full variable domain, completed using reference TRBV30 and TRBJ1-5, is SQTIHQWPATLVQPVGSPLSLECTVEGTSNPNLYWYRQAAGRGLQLLFYSVGIGQISSEVPQNLSASRPQDRQFILSSKKLLLSDSGFYLCAAGGQGNQPQHFGDGTRLSIL.